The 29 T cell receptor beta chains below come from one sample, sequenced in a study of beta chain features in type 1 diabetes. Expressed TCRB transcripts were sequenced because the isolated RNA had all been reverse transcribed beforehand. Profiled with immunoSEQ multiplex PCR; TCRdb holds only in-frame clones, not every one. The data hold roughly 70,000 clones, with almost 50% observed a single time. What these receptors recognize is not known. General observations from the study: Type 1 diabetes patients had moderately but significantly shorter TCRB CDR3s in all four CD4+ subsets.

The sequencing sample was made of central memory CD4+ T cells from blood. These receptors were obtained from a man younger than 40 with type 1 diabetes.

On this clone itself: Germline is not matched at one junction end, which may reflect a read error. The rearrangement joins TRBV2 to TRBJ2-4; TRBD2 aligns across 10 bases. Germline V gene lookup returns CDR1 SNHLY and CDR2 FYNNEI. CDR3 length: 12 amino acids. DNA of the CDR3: TGTGCCAGCAGTGTCGGACTAGCGGAGGTGGTCTTC. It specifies CASSVGLAEVVF.

CDR3 sequence (DNA): TGTGCCAGTAGTACCCAGACAGGGTGGGGAGAGACCCAGTACTTC. It specifies CASSTQTGWGETQYF. The V and J genes are TRBV19 and TRBJ2-5, with TRBD1 matching 7 bases. This CDR3 contains 15 residues. CDR1 is LNHDA, CDR2 SQIVND, per germline (reference sequence). V was clipped by 4 bases and J by 4 bases; unmatched bases: 9. The variable domain in full, completed from reference TRBV19 and TRBJ2-5, reads DGGITQSPKYLFRKEGQNVTLSCEQNLNHDAMYWYRQDPGQGLRLIYYSQIVNDFQKGDIAEGYSVSREKKESFPLTVTSAQKNPTAFYLCASSTQTGWGETQYFGPGTRLLVL.

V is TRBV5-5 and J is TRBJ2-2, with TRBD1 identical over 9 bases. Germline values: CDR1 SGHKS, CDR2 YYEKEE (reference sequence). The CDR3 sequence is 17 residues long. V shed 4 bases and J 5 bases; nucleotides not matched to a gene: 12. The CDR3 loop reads CASSLRDREIWTGELFF. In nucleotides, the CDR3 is TGTGCCAGCAGCCTCCGGGACAGGGAAATTTGGACCGGGGAGCTGTTTTTT.

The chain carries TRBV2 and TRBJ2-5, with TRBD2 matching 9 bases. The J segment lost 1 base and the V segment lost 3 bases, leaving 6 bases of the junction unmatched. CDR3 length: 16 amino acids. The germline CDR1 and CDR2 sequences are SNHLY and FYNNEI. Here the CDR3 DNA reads TGTGCCAGCAGTGAGCAGACTAGCGGACTCCAAGAGACCCAGTACTTC. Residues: CASSEQTSGLQETQYF.

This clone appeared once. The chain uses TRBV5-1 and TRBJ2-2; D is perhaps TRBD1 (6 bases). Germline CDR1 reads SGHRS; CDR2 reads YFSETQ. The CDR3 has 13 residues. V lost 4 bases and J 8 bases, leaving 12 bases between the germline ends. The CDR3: CASSALGQGELFF. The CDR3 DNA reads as TGCGCCAGCAGCGCCCTAGGACAGGGGGAGCTGTTTTTT.

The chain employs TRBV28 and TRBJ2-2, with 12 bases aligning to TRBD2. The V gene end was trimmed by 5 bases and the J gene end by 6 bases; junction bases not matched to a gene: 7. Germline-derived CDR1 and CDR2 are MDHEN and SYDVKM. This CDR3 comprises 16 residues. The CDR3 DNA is TGTGCCAGCAGTCCGGGACTAGCGGGCATTGCCGGGGAGCTGTTTTTT. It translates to CASSPGLAGIAGELFF.

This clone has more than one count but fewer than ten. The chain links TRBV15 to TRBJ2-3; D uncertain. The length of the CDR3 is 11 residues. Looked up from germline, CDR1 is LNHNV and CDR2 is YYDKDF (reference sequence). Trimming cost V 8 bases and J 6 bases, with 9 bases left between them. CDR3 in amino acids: CATESKDTQYF. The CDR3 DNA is TGTGCCACCGAAAGCAAGGATACGCAGTATTTT.

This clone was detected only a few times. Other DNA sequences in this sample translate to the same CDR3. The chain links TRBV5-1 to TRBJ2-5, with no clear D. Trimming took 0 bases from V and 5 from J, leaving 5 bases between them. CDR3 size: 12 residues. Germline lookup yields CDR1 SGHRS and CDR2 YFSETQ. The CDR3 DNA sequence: TGCGCCAGCAGCTTGGCCGGGGAGACCCAGTACTTC. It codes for CASSLAGETQYF.

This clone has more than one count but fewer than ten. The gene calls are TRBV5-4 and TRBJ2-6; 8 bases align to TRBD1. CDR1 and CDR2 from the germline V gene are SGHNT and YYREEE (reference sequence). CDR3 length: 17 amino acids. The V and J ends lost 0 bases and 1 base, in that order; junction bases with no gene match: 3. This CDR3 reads CASSLGRQGSGANVLTF. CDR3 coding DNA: TGTGCCAGCAGCTTGGGCCGACAGGGGTCTGGGGCCAACGTCCTGACTTTC.

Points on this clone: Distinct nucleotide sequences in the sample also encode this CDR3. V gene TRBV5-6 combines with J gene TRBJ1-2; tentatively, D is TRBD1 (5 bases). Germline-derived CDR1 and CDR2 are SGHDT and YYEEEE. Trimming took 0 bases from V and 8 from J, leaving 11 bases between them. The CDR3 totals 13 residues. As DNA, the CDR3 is TGTGCCAGCAGCTTGGCCGCAGGGTACGGCTACACCTTC. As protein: CASSLAAGYGYTF.

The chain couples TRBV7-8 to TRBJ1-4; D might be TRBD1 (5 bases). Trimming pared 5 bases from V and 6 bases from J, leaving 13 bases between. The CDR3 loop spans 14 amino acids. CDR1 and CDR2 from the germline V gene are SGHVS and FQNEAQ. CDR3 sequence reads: CASSLLTGDEKLFF. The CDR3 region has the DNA TGTGCCAGCAGCCTTCTTACGGGGGATGAAAAACTGTTTTTT.

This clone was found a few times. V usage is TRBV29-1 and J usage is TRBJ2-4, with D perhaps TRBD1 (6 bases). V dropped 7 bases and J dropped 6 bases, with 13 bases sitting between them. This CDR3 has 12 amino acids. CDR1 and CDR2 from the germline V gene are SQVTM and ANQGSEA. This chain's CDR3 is CSAWTEGNIQYF. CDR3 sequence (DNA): TGCAGCGCCTGGACAGAGGGAAACATTCAGTACTTC.

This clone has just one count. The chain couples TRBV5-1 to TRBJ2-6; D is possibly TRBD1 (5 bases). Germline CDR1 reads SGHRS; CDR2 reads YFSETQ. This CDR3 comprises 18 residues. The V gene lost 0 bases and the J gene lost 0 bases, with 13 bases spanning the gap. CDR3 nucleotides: TGCGCCAGCAGCTTGGGGTTGGACACCAACTCTGGGGCCAACGTCCTGACTTTC. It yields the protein CASSLGLDTNSGANVLTF.

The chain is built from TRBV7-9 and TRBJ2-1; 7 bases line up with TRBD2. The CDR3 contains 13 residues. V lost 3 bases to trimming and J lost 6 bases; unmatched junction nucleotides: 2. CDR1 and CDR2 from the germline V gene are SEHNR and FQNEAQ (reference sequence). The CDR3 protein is CASSLTSLNEQFF. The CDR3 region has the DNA TGTGCCAGCAGCTTGACTAGCCTCAATGAGCAGTTCTTC.

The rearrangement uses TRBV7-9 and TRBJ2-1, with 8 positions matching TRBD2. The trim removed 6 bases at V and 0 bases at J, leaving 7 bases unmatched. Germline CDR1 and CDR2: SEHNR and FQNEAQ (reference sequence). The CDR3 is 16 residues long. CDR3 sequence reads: CASRGLAFSSYNEQFF. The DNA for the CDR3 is TGTGCCAGCAGAGGACTAGCTTTTAGCTCCTACAATGAGCAGTTCTTC.

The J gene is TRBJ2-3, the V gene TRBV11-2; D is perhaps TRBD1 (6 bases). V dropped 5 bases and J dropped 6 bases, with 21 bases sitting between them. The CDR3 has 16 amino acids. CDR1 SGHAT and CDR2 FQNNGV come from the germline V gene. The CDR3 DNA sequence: TGTGCCAGCAGCCTCAGGGGAGCCCAACTTAGGGATACGCAGTATTTT. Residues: CASSLRGAQLRDTQYF.

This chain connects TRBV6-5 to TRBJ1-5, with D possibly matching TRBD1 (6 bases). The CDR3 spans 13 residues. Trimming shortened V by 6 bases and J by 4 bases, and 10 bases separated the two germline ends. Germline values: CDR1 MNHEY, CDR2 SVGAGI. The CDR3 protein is CASRETGNQPQHF. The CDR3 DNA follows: TGTGCCAGCAGGGAGACAGGTAATCAGCCCCAGCATTTT.

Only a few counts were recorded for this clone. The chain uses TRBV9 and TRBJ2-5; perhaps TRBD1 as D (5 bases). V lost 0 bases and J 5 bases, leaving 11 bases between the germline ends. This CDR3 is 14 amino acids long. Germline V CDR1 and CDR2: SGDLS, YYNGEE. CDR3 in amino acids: CASSVAGRAETQYF. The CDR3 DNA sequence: TGTGCCAGCAGCGTAGCGGGCAGGGCGGAGACCCAGTACTTC.

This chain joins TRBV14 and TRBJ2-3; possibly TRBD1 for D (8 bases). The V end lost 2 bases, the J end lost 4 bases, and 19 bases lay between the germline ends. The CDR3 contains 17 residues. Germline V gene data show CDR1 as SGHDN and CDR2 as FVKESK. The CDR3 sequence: CASSQPPTGAGADTQYF. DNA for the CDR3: TGTGCCAGCAGCCAACCCCCGACAGGGGCGGGGGCAGATACGCAGTATTTT.

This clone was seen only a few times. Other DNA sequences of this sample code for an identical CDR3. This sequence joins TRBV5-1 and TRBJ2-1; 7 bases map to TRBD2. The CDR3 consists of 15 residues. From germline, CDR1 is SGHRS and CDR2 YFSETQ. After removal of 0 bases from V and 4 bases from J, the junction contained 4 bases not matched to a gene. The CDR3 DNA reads TGCGCCAGCAGCTTGGGTGGCGGGAGTTACAATGAGCAGTTCTTC. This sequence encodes CASSLGGGSYNEQFF.

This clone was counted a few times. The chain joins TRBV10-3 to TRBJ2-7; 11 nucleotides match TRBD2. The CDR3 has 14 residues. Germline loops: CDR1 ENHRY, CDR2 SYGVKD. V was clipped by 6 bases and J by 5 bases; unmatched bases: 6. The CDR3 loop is CAISRLAGSNEQYF. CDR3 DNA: TGTGCCATCAGCCGACTAGCGGGATCCAACGAGCAGTACTTC.

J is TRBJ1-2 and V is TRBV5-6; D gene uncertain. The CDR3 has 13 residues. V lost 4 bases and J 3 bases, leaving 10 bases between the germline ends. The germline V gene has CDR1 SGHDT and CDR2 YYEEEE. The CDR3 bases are TGTGCCAGCAGCCCGAGCGGGGACTATGGCTACACCTTC. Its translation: CASSPSGDYGYTF.

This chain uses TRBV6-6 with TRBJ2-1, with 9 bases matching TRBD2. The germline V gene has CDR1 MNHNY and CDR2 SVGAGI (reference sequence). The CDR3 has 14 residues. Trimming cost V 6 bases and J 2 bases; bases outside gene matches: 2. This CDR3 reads CASSLAGTYNEQFF. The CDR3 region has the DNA TGTGCCAGCAGCCTAGCGGGGACCTACAATGAGCAGTTCTTC.

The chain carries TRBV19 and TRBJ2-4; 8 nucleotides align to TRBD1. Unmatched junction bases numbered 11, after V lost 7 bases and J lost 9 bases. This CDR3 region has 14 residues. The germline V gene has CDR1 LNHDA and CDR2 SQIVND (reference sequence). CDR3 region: CASTPGTGGPIQYF. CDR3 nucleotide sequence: TGTGCCAGTACCCCCGGGACAGGAGGACCCATTCAGTACTTC.

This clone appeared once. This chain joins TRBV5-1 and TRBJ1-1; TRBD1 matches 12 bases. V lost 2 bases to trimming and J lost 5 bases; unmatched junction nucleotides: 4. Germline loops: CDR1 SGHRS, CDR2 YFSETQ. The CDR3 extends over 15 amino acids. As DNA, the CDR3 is TGCGCCAGCAGCTTTGGGACAGGGGGCGTAACTGAAGCTTTCTTT. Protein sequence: CASSFGTGGVTEAFF. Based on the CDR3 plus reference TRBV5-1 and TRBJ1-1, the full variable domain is KAGVTQTPRYLIKTRGQQVTLSCSPISGHRSVSWYQQTPGQGLQFLFEYFSETQRNKGNFPGRFSGRQFSNSRSEMNVSTLELGDSALYLCASSFGTGGVTEAFFGQGTRLTVV.

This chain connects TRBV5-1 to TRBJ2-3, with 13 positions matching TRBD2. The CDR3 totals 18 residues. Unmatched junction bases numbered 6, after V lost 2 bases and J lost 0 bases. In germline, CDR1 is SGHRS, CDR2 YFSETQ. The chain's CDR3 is CASSFGLAGVGSTDTQYF. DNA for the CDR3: TGCGCCAGCAGCTTCGGACTAGCGGGAGTTGGTAGCACAGATACGCAGTATTTT.

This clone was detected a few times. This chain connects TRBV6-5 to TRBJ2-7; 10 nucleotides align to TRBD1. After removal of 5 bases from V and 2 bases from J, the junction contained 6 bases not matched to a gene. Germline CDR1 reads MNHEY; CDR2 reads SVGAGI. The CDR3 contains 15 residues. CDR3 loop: CASSASGTGAYEQYF. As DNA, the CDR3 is TGTGCCAGCAGTGCATCCGGGACAGGGGCCTACGAGCAGTACTTC.

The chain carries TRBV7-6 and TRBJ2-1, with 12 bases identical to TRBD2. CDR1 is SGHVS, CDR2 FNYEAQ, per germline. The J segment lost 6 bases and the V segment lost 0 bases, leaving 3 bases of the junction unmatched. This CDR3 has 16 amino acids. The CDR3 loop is CASSLAGGLAGNEQFF. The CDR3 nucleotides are TGTGCCAGCAGCTTAGCGGGGGGACTAGCGGGCAATGAGCAGTTCTTC.

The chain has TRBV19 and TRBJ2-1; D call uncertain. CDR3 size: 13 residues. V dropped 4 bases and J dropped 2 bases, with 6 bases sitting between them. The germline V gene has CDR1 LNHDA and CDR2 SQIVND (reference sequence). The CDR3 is CASSTLPYNEQFF. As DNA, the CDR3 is TGTGCCAGTAGTACTCTTCCCTACAATGAGCAGTTCTTC.